These 18 T cell receptor beta chains were all obtained from the same sample, sequenced in a study of OX40 agonist ivuxolimab in advanced cancers. Sequencing used immunoSEQ multiplex PCR; TCRdb keeps in-frame clones, though not all of them. The data contain more than 45,000 clones, nearly 85% of them singletons. Sequences were derived from CD4+ or CD8+ T cells sorted from blood, sampled in a trial of the OX40 agonist ivuxolimab. The receptors were gathered from an adult with an advanced solid tumor such as melanoma, head and neck, liver or kidney cancer.

J is TRBJ1-3 and V is TRBV7-2, with D possibly matching TRBD1 (6 bases). Germline V lookup: CDR1 SGHTA, CDR2 FQGNSA. This CDR3 has 13 residues. Trimming shortened V by 4 bases and J by 9 bases, and 13 bases separated the two germline ends. The DNA for the CDR3 is TGTGCCAGCAGCTCCAATAGGGGGGCCACCATATATTTT. As protein: CASSSNRGATIYF.

The chain has TRBV7-2 and TRBJ2-7, with D hard to call. V was shortened by 5 bases and J by 2 bases, with 16 bases between the two germline ends. Germline V gene lookup returns CDR1 SGHTA and CDR2 FQGNSA. CDR3 length equals 15 residues. In DNA form, the CDR3 reads TGTGCCAGCAGCCAGTCCATCGGTTTAGCCTACGAGCAGTACTTC. It translates to CASSQSIGLAYEQYF.

V and J are TRBV18 and TRBJ2-3, with D unclear. CDR1 is KGHSH, CDR2 LQKENI, per germline. V shed 2 bases and J shed 1 base, with 10 bases lying between them. The CDR3 extends over 15 amino acids. The CDR3 bases are TGTGCCAGCTCACCAGGTTTCGGGCGCACAGATACGCAGTATTTT. Translation: CASSPGFGRTDTQYF.

The V gene is TRBV7-8, the J gene TRBJ1-5; TRBD1 matches 8 bases. Germline V gives CDR1 SGHVS, CDR2 FQNEAQ. The CDR3 spans 17 residues. The trim removed 1 base at V and 5 bases at J, leaving 10 bases unmatched. The CDR3 DNA sequence: TGTGCCAGCAGCTTAGTCGGGCAGGGGGCGTCTTATCAGCCCCAGCATTTT. It translates to CASSLVGQGASYQPQHF.

Only one count was recorded for this clone. The gene calls are TRBV10-2 and TRBJ1-2; D is possibly TRBD1 (6 bases). Trimming removed 2 bases from V and 4 bases from J, with 17 bases in between. The germline V gene encodes CDR1 WSHSY and CDR2 SAAADI. This CDR3 has 16 residues. DNA of the CDR3: TGCGCCAGCAGTGAGGGTACAGGGCTAAATCTCTATGGCTACACCTTC. It encodes CASSEGTGLNLYGYTF.

V and J are TRBV4-3 and TRBJ2-1; TRBD2 matches 12 bases. The germline V gene has CDR1 LGHNA and CDR2 YSLEER. CDR3 length equals 19 residues. V shed 0 bases and J 1 base; nucleotides not matched to a gene: 7. DNA for the CDR3: TGCGCCAGCAGCCAAGAGCTAGCGGGGGGGCCTGATTCCTACAATGAGCAGTTCTTC. It codes for CASSQELAGGPDSYNEQFF.

This clone was seen a single time. Mismatch with germline at one junction end may stem from a read error. V usage is TRBV7-7 and J usage is TRBJ2-1; D gene unclear. The V gene's germline CDR1 is SSHAT and CDR2 FNYEAQ (reference sequence). This CDR3 has 14 residues. CDR3 sequence: CASSASPTAHEQFF. Written as DNA, the CDR3 is TGTGCTAGCAGCGCCTCTCCGACGGCGCATGAGCAGTTCTTC.

The gene calls are TRBV9 and TRBJ1-3; D is possibly TRBD1 (5 bases). CDR3 length equals 16 residues. The V and J ends lost 0 bases and 4 bases respectively, with 14 bases between them. Per germline, CDR1 SGDLS and CDR2 YYNGEE. The DNA of the CDR3 is TGTGCCAGCAGCGTAGGGCAGGGCAATATGGGAAACACCATATATTTT. Protein product: CASSVGQGNMGNTIYF.

The chain recombines TRBV6-5 with TRBJ1-4; 9 bases are a match to TRBD1. CDR1 is MNHEY, CDR2 SVGAGI, per germline. The CDR3 consists of 15 residues. V lost 0 bases to trimming and J lost 7 bases; unmatched junction nucleotides: 3. The CDR3 sequence: CASSYSGTGTEKLFF. The CDR3 nucleotides are TGTGCCAGCAGTTACTCCGGGACAGGGACTGAAAAACTGTTTTTT.

The chain has TRBV6-5 and TRBJ1-2, with D perhaps TRBD1 (5 bases). Germline V gene lookup returns CDR1 MNHEY and CDR2 SVGAGI. This CDR3 has 14 residues. V was trimmed by 5 bases and J by 6 bases, leaving 16 bases between them. CDR3 DNA sequence: TGTGCCAGCAGTGATCGTGAGGGGCGCGATGGCTACACCTTC. The encoded protein is CASSDREGRDGYTF.

V and J are TRBV6-6 and TRBJ2-2; TRBD1 might be the D (5 bases). The V and J ends lost 6 bases and 6 bases respectively, with 17 bases between them. Germline V lookup: CDR1 MNHNY, CDR2 SVGAGI (reference sequence). The CDR3 sequence is 15 residues long. DNA for the CDR3: TGTGCCAGCAGCCCTCAAAGGGGTGGGGCCGGGGAGCTGTTTTTT. Translation: CASSPQRGGAGELFF.

This chain joins TRBV5-5 and TRBJ1-5; D unresolved. This CDR3 comprises 15 residues. CDR1 and CDR2 from the germline V gene are SGHKS and YYEKEE (reference sequence). V shed 4 bases and J shed 0 bases, with 11 bases lying between them. The CDR3 sequence: CASSTLTASNQPQHF. CDR3 bases: TGTGCCAGCAGCACGCTAACAGCTAGCAATCAGCCCCAGCATTTT.

V usage is TRBV6-5 and J usage is TRBJ2-2, with 10 bases that match TRBD2. Germline V lookup: CDR1 MNHEY, CDR2 SVGAGI. The CDR3 spans 15 residues. The V segment lost 6 bases and the J segment 6 bases; nucleotides outside the gene matches: 7. CDR3: CASREPAGGPGELFF. The CDR3, as DNA: TGTGCCAGCAGGGAGCCAGCGGGGGGGCCCGGGGAGCTGTTTTTT.

V and J are TRBV5-8 and TRBJ2-5; 9 bases are shared with TRBD1. J was trimmed by 2 bases and V by 4 bases; bases with no gene match: 15. Looked up from germline, CDR1 is SGHTS and CDR2 is YDEGEE. This CDR3 contains 18 residues. The CDR3: CASSRGKGQGRSQETQYF. The CDR3 DNA reads as TGTGCCAGCAGCCGAGGGAAAGGACAGGGGAGGTCGCAAGAGACCCAGTACTTC.

CDR3 DNA sequence: TGCAGCGGACTCGTAAGGACCGGGGAGCTGTTTTTT. Translating gives CSGLVRTGELFF. The chain uses TRBV29-1 and TRBJ2-2; D is ambiguous. Germline V gene lookup returns CDR1 SQVTM and CDR2 ANQGSEA. The CDR3 contains 12 residues. V lost 7 bases and J 5 bases, leaving 11 bases between the germline ends.

This clone appeared once. The genes are TRBV19 and TRBJ1-6; 7 nucleotides agree with TRBD1. V lost 4 bases, J lost 6 bases, and 9 bases stayed unmatched. This CDR3 region has 16 residues. Per germline, CDR1 LNHDA and CDR2 SQIVND (reference sequence). CDR3 in DNA: TGTGCCAGTAGTACCTTAAGACAGGGTCGTAATTCACCCCTCCACTTT. Residues: CASSTLRQGRNSPLHF. The complete variable domain, with remaining parts taken from reference TRBV19 and TRBJ1-6, reads DGGITQSPKYLFRKEGQNVTLSCEQNLNHDAMYWYRQDPGQGLRLIYYSQIVNDFQKGDIAEGYSVSREKKESFPLTVTSAQKNPTAFYLCASSTLRQGRNSPLHFGNGTRLTVT.

The chain combines TRBV29-1 with TRBJ1-1, with D hard to call. Germline lookup yields CDR1 SQVTM and CDR2 ANQGSEA. There are 11 residues in the CDR3. V was clipped by 5 bases and J by 6 bases, with 10 bases between them. Written as DNA, the CDR3 is TGCAGCGTTAAGTTCGAGGCTGAAGCTTTCTTT. This codes for CSVKFEAEAFF.

The CDR3 coding sequence is TGTGCCAGCAGCGTCGGGGGAATAGGCTATGGCTACACCTTC. Translating gives CASSVGGIGYGYTF. This rearrangement joins TRBV9 to TRBJ1-2; D is possibly TRBD1 (5 bases). Between the trimmed V and J ends, which lost 2 bases and 4 bases, there was a span of 12 bases. In germline, CDR1 is SGDLS, CDR2 YYNGEE. This CDR3 has 14 residues.